These T cell receptor beta chains were read from a single sample in a study of T cells in Graves' hyperthyroidism and ophthalmopathy. A single record per CDR3 protein comes from TCRdb applying MiXCR to the multiplex PCR reads. The sample yields 640,000 or so distinct CDR3 sequences, roughly 14% seen once. Sequencing input: blood. These receptors originate from a woman aged 40-49 years with Graves' ophthalmopathy. The CDR3 runs from the conserved cysteine through the conserved F or W. Each record gives: V gene, clone size, J gene, D gene, CDR3 DNA, CDR3 protein. D genes are given only for firm matches. Not all rows give a size; the values are once, few, many and, for expanded clones, a class.

TRBV6-5	NA	TRBJ2-5	NA	TGTGCCAGCAGCTTAAATTCGGCTACAGGGTCCTTCCTAAAGACCCAGTACTTC	CASSLNSATGSFLKTQYF
TRBV5-1	many	TRBJ2-7	TRBD2	TGCGCCAGCAGCGCCCCGACTAGCGGATGGGACGAGCAGTACTTC	CASSAPTSGWDEQYF
TRBV29-1	once	TRBJ1-2	NA	TGCAGCGTGACAGCAAACTATGGCTACACCTTC	CSVTANYGYTF
TRBV27	many	TRBJ2-7	NA	TGTGCCAGCAGTTTAAGGAAGATTCCTGTCGACGAGCAGTACTTC	CASSLRKIPVDEQYF
TRBV19	many	TRBJ1-5	NA	TGTGCCAGTAGTATACAGAAAGGGAATCAGCCCCAGCATTTT	CASSIQKGNQPQHF
TRBV7-8	many	TRBJ2-2	NA	TGTGCCAGCAGCTTAGTTCGGACCGCGAACACCGGGGAGCTGTTTTTT	CASSLVRTANTGELFF
TRBV27	many	TRBJ1-1	TRBD1	TGTGCCAGCAGCCGACAGGGCCCGGACACTGAAGCTTTCTTT	CASSRQGPDTEAFF
TRBV5-1	many	TRBJ2-7	TRBD1	TGCGCCAGCAGCCTGGGACAGGGGTCGAACGAGCAGTACTTC	CASSLGQGSNEQYF
TRBV2	many	TRBJ2-5	NA	TGTGCCAGCAGCATCATCGGGGAGACCCAGTACTTC	CASSIIGETQYF
TRBV19	NA	TRBJ2-7	NA	TGTGCCAGTAGTCCTTTTAGCGATGCCTACAAGCAGTACTTC	CASSPFSDAYKQYF
TRBV29-1	NA	TRBJ2-7	TRBD1	TGCAGCGTTCTGACAGGGGCCTACTACGAGCAGTACTTC	CSVLTGAYYEQYF
TRBV5-1	NA	TRBJ2-2	NA	TGCGCCAGCAGCTTGGTACAGGACACCGGGGAGCTGTTTTTT	CASSLVQDTGELFF
TRBV3-1	NA	TRBJ1-1	NA	TGTGCCAGCAGCCAAGAAGGTGGATCCTTTGGGGCTTTCTTT	CASSQEGGSFGAFF
TRBV20-1	many	TRBJ2-2	NA	TGCAGTGCTCGATTGAACGCCGGGGAGCTGTTTTTT	CSARLNAGELFF
TRBV20-1	many	TRBJ2-7	NA	TGCAGTGCCCGGACTCTAACCTACGAGCAGTACTTC	CSARTLTYEQYF
TRBV29-1	many	TRBJ1-4	NA	TGCAGCGTTGCGTCACCCGCAACTAATGAAAAACTGTTTTTT	CSVASPATNEKLFF
TRBV12-5	NA	TRBJ1-1	NA	TGTGCTAGTGGTTTGGCTGCAGGGACTGAAGCTTTCTTT	CASGLAAGTEAFF
TRBV20-1	many	TRBJ2-7	TRBD1	TGCAGTGCTACGACAGGGTCCTACGAGCAGTACTTC	CSATTGSYEQYF
TRBV2	many	TRBJ1-5	NA	TGTGCCAGCAGTGAGGAGGGCTTTGGACAGCCCCAGCATTTT	CASSEEGFGQPQHF
TRBV20-1	many	TRBJ2-7	NA	TGCAGTGCTAGAGGCGACCCCACTGGCTCCTACGAGCAGTACTTC	CSARGDPTGSYEQYF
TRBV12-3/TRBV12-4	many	TRBJ1-1	TRBD1	TGTGCCAGCAGGCCTCGGGGACAGGGGTACACTGAAGCTTTCTTT	CASRPRGQGYTEAFF
TRBV12-3/TRBV12-4	many	TRBJ2-2	NA	TGTGCCAGCAGTTTACATGAGAACACCGGGGAGCTGTTTTTT	CASSLHENTGELFF
TRBV19	many	TRBJ2-7	NA	TGTGCCAGTAGTATGTGGTGGCAGGGGGGACACGAGCAGTACTTC	CASSMWWQGGHEQYF
TRBV30	few	TRBJ1-6	TRBD1	TGTGCCTGGGCACCGGGACAGGGTGACTCACCCCTCCACTTT	CAWAPGQGDSPLHF
TRBV28	many	TRBJ2-5	TRBD2	TGTGCCAGCAGTAGCCCGACTAGCGGAGCGACCCAAGAGACCCAGTACTTC	CASSSPTSGATQETQYF
TRBV28	few	TRBJ2-2	TRBD2	TGTGCCAGCAGATTAGCGGGAGAGAATACCGGGGAGCTGTTTTTT	CASRLAGENTGELFF